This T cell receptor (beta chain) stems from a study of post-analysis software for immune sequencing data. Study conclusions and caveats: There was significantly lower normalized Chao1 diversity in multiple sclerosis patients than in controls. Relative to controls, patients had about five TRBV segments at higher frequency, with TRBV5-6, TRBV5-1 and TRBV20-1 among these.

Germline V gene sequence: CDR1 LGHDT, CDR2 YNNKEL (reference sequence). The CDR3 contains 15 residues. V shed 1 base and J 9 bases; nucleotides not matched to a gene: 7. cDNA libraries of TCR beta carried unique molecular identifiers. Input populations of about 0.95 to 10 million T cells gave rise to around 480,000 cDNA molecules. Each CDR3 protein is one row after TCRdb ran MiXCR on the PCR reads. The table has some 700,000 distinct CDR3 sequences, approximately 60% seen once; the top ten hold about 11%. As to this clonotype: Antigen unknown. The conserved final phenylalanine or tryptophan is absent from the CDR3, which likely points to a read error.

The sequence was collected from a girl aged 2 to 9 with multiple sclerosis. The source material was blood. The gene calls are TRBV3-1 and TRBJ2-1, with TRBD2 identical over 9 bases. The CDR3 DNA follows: TGTGCCAGCAGCCAAGTGGCTAGCGGGGTGGGTGAGCAGTTCTGC. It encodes CASSQVASGVGEQFC.